The 2 T cell receptor beta chains given below trace back to one sample, sequenced in a study of blood T cell repertoires in COVID-19. Clones were sequenced by immunoSEQ multiplex PCR, and TCRdb holds only the in-frame ones, with some missing. This sample has 25,000 to 35,000 clones, with around nine tenths found just once. The sample was peripheral blood. Receptors originate from a human donor in a cohort sampled during active COVID-19. The donor label of this sample is uncertain.

The chain carries TRBV13 and TRBJ1-6, with 7 bases that match TRBD1. J was trimmed by 10 bases and V by 5 bases; bases with no gene match: 8. The CDR3 runs 14 residues. CDR1 and CDR2 from the germline V gene are PRHDT and FYEKMQ (reference sequence). CDR3 loop: CASSDSGGRSPLHF. CDR3 DNA: TGTGCCAGCAGCGACTCAGGGGGACGATCACCCCTCCACTTT.

The chain employs TRBV5-6 and TRBJ2-3; maybe TRBD2 (5 bases). Germline V gene sequence: CDR1 SGHDT, CDR2 YYEEEE. V gave up 6 bases and J gave up 7 bases, with 15 bases separating them. The CDR3 loop spans 13 amino acids. The CDR3 DNA reads TGTGCCAGCACCACTGTAGAGGGAAATACGCAGTATTTT. It codes for CASTTVEGNTQYF.